These 27 T cell receptor beta chains originate from one sample sequenced in a study of T cell responses to AZD1222 COVID-19 vaccine. The assay was immunoSEQ multiplex PCR, and TCRdb's table has in-frame clones only and misses some. The table lists 80,000 to 95,000 clones, around nine tenths of them singletons, with approximately 5% in the top ten. The specimen comprised peripheral blood, sampled on day 0 of MenACWY control vaccination. The receptor set was obtained from an adult in good health.

The rearrangement uses TRBV27 and TRBJ2-1; 8 bases are a match to TRBD2. This CDR3 spans 15 amino acids. CDR1 is MNHEY and CDR2 is SMNVEV in the germline V gene (reference sequence). V lost 7 bases and J lost 2; bases outside the gene matches: 7. CDR3 region: CASTRAGGAYNEQFF. The CDR3 DNA sequence: TGTGCCAGCACAAGGGCGGGAGGTGCCTACAATGAGCAGTTCTTC.

CDR3 loop: CASSPINRGQGKTYEQYF. CDR3 in DNA: TGTGCCAGCAGCCCCATCAACCGAGGACAGGGGAAGACCTACGAGCAGTACTTC. The chain couples TRBV11-2 to TRBJ2-7, with 9 bases lining up with TRBD1. Germline V CDR1 and CDR2: SGHAT, FQNNGV. Losses at the gene ends were 5 bases for V and 2 bases for J; bases not matched to a gene: 16. This CDR3 region has 18 residues.

The rearrangement links TRBV9 to TRBJ2-3; TRBD1 agrees at 8 bases. V was pared by 0 bases and J by 4 bases, with 4 bases of the junction left unmatched. Germline V lookup: CDR1 SGDLS, CDR2 YYNGEE. This CDR3 is built from 15 residues. The CDR3 loop reads CASSVEDRGADTQYF. The CDR3 DNA sequence: TGTGCCAGCAGCGTAGAAGACAGGGGCGCAGATACGCAGTATTTT.

The chain is built from TRBV4-3 and TRBJ1-6, with D possibly TRBD1 on 5 matching bases. Trimming cost V 4 bases and J 10 bases, with 17 bases left between them. The CDR3 covers 15 residues. CDR1 and CDR2 (germline): LGHNA, YSLEER. In nucleotides, the CDR3 is TGCGCCAGCAGCCCGCGAGCAGGGAAGGAATCACCCCTCCACTTT. This sequence encodes CASSPRAGKESPLHF.

The V and J genes are TRBV29-1 and TRBJ2-7; TRBD1 matches 7 bases. Germline V gene sequence: CDR1 SQVTM, CDR2 ANQGSEA. J was trimmed by 1 base and V by 3 bases; bases with no gene match: 9. This CDR3 is built from 15 residues. DNA for the CDR3: TGCAGCGTTGAGTTGGGGGACAGACCTTCCTACGAGCAGTACTTC. It specifies CSVELGDRPSYEQYF.

J is TRBJ2-7 and V is TRBV24-1; TRBD2 matches 10 bases. The CDR3 is 17 amino acids. Germline values: CDR1 KGHDR, CDR2 SFDVKD. The J segment lost 9 bases and the V segment lost 3 bases, leaving 16 bases of the junction unmatched. The CDR3 spells CATSDPRRAGGPLVQYF. DNA for the CDR3: TGTGCCACCAGTGATCCCAGACGAGCGGGAGGGCCACTGGTGCAGTACTTC.

The genes are TRBV24-1 and TRBJ2-5; D call uncertain. With 1 base removed from V and 5 bases from J, the gap between germline ends came to 10 bases. The germline V gene has CDR1 KGHDR and CDR2 SFDVKD. This CDR3 spans 14 amino acids. This CDR3 is CATSDFLSGETQYF. In DNA form, the CDR3 reads TGTGCCACCAGTGATTTTTTGAGTGGGGAGACCCAGTACTTC.

V usage is TRBV24-1 and J usage is TRBJ2-1; the D gene could be TRBD1 or TRBD2 (5 bases each). Trimming removed 1 base at V and 9 bases at J, with 12 bases between. CDR1 is KGHDR, CDR2 SFDVKD, per germline. The CDR3 has 14 amino acids. CDR3 coding DNA: TGTGCCACCAGTGATTTAAGAGCGAGGGGTGAGCAGTTCTTC. Encoded protein: CATSDLRARGEQFF.

The chain links TRBV19 to TRBJ2-3; 8 bases map to TRBD2. Germline assignment: CDR1 LNHDA and CDR2 SQIVND (reference sequence). V was pared by 1 base and J by 6 bases, with 9 bases of the junction left unmatched. This CDR3 is 16 amino acids long. The CDR3 region has the DNA TGTGCCAGTAGTATAGGGACTAGCCGAATTGGGGATACGCAGTATTTT. This codes for CASSIGTSRIGDTQYF.

This rearrangement joins TRBV6-5 to TRBJ1-1, with D possibly matching TRBD1 (5 bases). Between the trimmed V and J ends, which lost 7 bases and 2 bases, there was a span of 14 bases. Germline V gene lookup returns CDR1 MNHEY and CDR2 SVGAGI. The CDR3 extends over 14 amino acids. Written as DNA, the CDR3 is TGTGCCAGCAAATCTACAGGCCGAAACACTGAAGCTTTCTTT. Translation gives CASKSTGRNTEAFF.

The chain has TRBV6-1 and TRBJ1-5, with a weak D call TRBD1 (6 bases). The V gene lost 7 bases and the J gene lost 7 bases, with 17 bases spanning the gap. CDR1 and CDR2 from the germline V gene are MNHNS and SASEGT. The CDR3 has 14 amino acids. CDR3 amino acids: CASTYTRGGQPQHF. The CDR3, as DNA: TGTGCCAGCACCTACACCAGGGGCGGACAGCCCCAGCATTTT.

The genes are TRBV27 and TRBJ2-1; D uncertain. V lost 7 bases, J lost 10 bases, and 14 bases lay in between. This CDR3 has 12 amino acids. Germline lookup yields CDR1 MNHEY and CDR2 SMNVEV (reference sequence). The CDR3 protein is CASTSTAWEQFF. CDR3 in DNA: TGTGCCAGCACCTCAACCGCTTGGGAGCAGTTCTTC.

This chain connects TRBV27 to TRBJ2-7; 15 bases are a match to TRBD2. The CDR3 spans 19 residues. Per germline, CDR1 MNHEY and CDR2 SMNVEV (reference sequence). The J segment lost 0 bases and the V segment lost 3 bases, leaving 9 bases of the junction unmatched. The CDR3 spells CASSFRGGLAGGLSYEQYF. For the CDR3, the DNA is TGTGCCAGCAGTTTTCGGGGGGGACTAGCGGGAGGCCTCTCCTACGAGCAGTACTTC.

The chain is built from TRBV29-1 and TRBJ2-7; TRBD1 or TRBD2 may be the D gene (5 bases each). The CDR3 is 14 residues long. Germline values: CDR1 SQVTM, CDR2 ANQGSEA. The V gene lost 0 bases and the J gene lost 1 base, with 10 bases spanning the gap. CDR3 bases: TGCAGCGTTGAAGATGAGGGGCAATCCTACGAGCAGTACTTC. This translates into CSVEDEGQSYEQYF.

The gene calls are TRBV2 and TRBJ2-7; 7 nucleotides match TRBD1. The CDR3 contains 16 residues. Germline CDR1 is SNHLY and CDR2 is FYNNEI. Trimming at V came to 6 bases and at J to 4 bases, leaving 15 bases not matched to a gene. The CDR3 DNA follows: TGTGCCAGCAGCCCCCCCGTACCCGGGACAGATTACGAGCAGTACTTC. This encodes CASSPPVPGTDYEQYF.

V is TRBV27 and J is TRBJ1-1, with 9 bases matching TRBD1. Germline CDR1 and CDR2: MNHEY and SMNVEV (reference sequence). V gave up 10 bases and J gave up 2 bases; unmatched junction bases: 5. The CDR3 is 13 amino acids. The CDR3 is CAISTGGNTEAFF. CDR3 DNA sequence: TGTGCCATTTCCACAGGGGGCAACACTGAAGCTTTCTTT.

The chain couples TRBV6-2 or TRBV6-3 to TRBJ1-1; 9 bases align to TRBD1. Losses at the gene ends were 5 bases for V and 1 base for J; bases not matched to a gene: 2. CDR1 is MNHEY, CDR2 SVGEGT, per germline. There are 14 residues in the CDR3. CDR3 DNA sequence: TGTGCCAGCAGTCGGACAGGGGAGAACACTGAAGCTTTCTTT. Residues: CASSRTGENTEAFF.

The genes are TRBV7-6 and TRBJ2-7, with D possibly TRBD2 on 5 matching bases. The CDR3 is 13 amino acids. V lost 1 base, J lost 3 bases, and 7 bases lay in between. Germline-derived CDR1 and CDR2 are SGHVS and FNYEAQ. The CDR3 spells CASSLGGYYEQYF. CDR3 sequence (DNA): TGTGCCAGCAGCTTAGGAGGGTACTACGAGCAGTACTTC. Full variable domain (outside the CDR3, taken from reference TRBV7-6 and TRBJ2-7): GAGVSQSPRYKVTKRGQDVALRCDPISGHVSLYWYRQALGQGPEFLTYFNYEAQQDKSGLPNDRFSAERPEGSISTLTIQRTEQRDSAMYRCASSLGGYYEQYFGPGTRLTVT.

J is TRBJ2-6 and V is TRBV7-6; D not certain. Germline CDR1 and CDR2: SGHVS and FNYEAQ. This CDR3 region has 16 residues. Trimming removed 1 base from V and 4 bases from J, with 11 bases in between. This CDR3 is CASSLGLHAGANVLTF. The CDR3 coding sequence is TGTGCCAGCAGCTTAGGGCTACATGCGGGGGCCAACGTCCTGACTTTC.

The CDR3 reads CASTWSPTGTEAFF. The CDR3 nucleotides read TGTGCCAGCACCTGGTCTCCTACGGGCACTGAAGCTTTCTTT. The J gene is TRBJ1-1, the V gene TRBV6-5; unclear D gene. V lost 7 bases to trimming and J lost 4 bases, with 16 bases between them. This CDR3 contains 14 residues. Germline V gene lookup returns CDR1 MNHEY and CDR2 SVGAGI.

The chain employs TRBV28 and TRBJ2-7, with 10 bases that match TRBD2. CDR1 is MDHEN, CDR2 SYDVKM, per germline. The V segment lost 6 bases and the J segment 3 bases; nucleotides outside the gene matches: 11. The CDR3 totals 16 residues. CDR3 DNA: TGTGCCAGCAGCCCTATTACCGGGACTAGCGTCTACGAGCAGTACTTC. It yields the protein CASSPITGTSVYEQYF.

The chain couples TRBV3-1 (or the pseudogene TRBV3-2) to TRBJ2-1; D might be TRBD1 (6 bases). This CDR3 has 17 amino acids. The V gene's germline CDR1 is LGHDT and CDR2 YNNKEL (reference sequence). V lost 0 bases and J lost 0, with 12 bases in between. CDR3 amino acids: CASSQDAQGSSYNEQFF. In nucleotides, the CDR3 is TGTGCCAGCAGCCAAGATGCCCAGGGGAGCTCCTACAATGAGCAGTTCTTC.

The rearrangement joins TRBV7-9 to TRBJ2-7; no firm D call. V was trimmed by 3 bases and J by 2 bases, leaving 5 bases between them. The CDR3 runs to 12 residues. Germline lookup yields CDR1 SEHNR and CDR2 FQNEAQ (reference sequence). CDR3 loop: CASSFTPYEQYF. DNA of the CDR3: TGTGCCAGCAGCTTTACGCCCTACGAGCAGTACTTC.

J is TRBJ1-1 and V is TRBV25-1; a possible D gene is TRBD1 (6 bases). This CDR3 spans 15 amino acids. CDR1 and CDR2 (germline): MGHDK, SYGVNS. V shed 8 bases and J shed 2 bases, with 18 bases lying between them. The CDR3 region has the DNA TGTGCCAGCGCCTCCAGGGGAGGGCCTAACACTGAAGCTTTCTTT. Protein sequence: CASASRGGPNTEAFF.

The rearrangement joins TRBV7-2 to TRBJ1-5; D gene ambiguous. The CDR3 consists of 16 residues. The V gene's germline CDR1 is SGHTA and CDR2 FQGNSA. Trimming shortened V by 1 base and J by 6 bases, and 16 bases separated the two germline ends. The DNA of the CDR3 is TGTGCCAGCAGCTTAGATAGCGGGATCCCGCCTCAGCCCCAGCATTTT. Its translation: CASSLDSGIPPQPQHF.

This sequence joins TRBV28 and TRBJ2-3; D gene ambiguous. V lost 2 bases to trimming and J lost 7 bases, with 4 bases between them. In germline, CDR1 is MDHEN, CDR2 SYDVKM. This CDR3 spans 11 amino acids. This CDR3 reads CASSLGYTQYF. The CDR3 nucleotides are TGTGCCAGCAGTTTAGGTTATACGCAGTATTTT.

The rearrangement uses TRBV6-1 and TRBJ1-6; a weak D match, TRBD1 (5 bases). Trimming stripped 4 bases from V and 9 bases from J, with 28 bases between. CDR1 and CDR2 from the germline V gene are MNHNS and SASEGT. The CDR3 runs 19 residues. DNA of the CDR3: TGTGCCAGCAGTGCAAGGCGGTATCAGGGATCCATAATCGGTTCACCCCTCCACTTT. This encodes CASSARRYQGSIIGSPLHF.